The entry below gives a single TCR beta chain sequence along with its context. The entry originates in a study of T-cell reconstitution after alpha-beta-depleted transplantation in children. The TCRbeta library was prepared with unique molecular identifiers. TCRdb redid the calling of the PCR reads with MiXCR, one entry per CDR3 protein. The sample records 450,000 to 600,000 distinct CDR3 sequences, approximately 20% being singletons. The TCR originated in a human donor who donated a stem cell graft to a child with acute lymphoblastic leukemia. The input for sequencing was PBMCs from the stem cell graft donor, taken from the stem cell graft.

The chain's CDR3 is CASSLGLAHHEQYF. The CDR3, as DNA: TGTGCCAGCAGCTTAGGACTAGCGCACCACGAGCAGTACTTC. This chain joins TRBV7-9 and TRBJ2-7; 8 nucleotides align to TRBD2. J gave up 5 bases and V 1 base, and 4 bases lay outside the gene matches. Germline CDR1 reads SEHNR; CDR2 reads FQNEAQ (reference sequence). The CDR3 runs 14 residues.